This T cell receptor beta chain was sequenced for a study of PD-1 blockade in classical Hodgkin lymphoma. Overall study results and limits: Diversity similar to that of newly diagnosed patients was seen at baseline in complete responders.

Method: immunoSEQ multiplex PCR; TCRdb's copy keeps in-frame clones and lacks some. The data hold 47,000 or so clones, with about three quarters observed a single time. Every patient relapsed after autologous stem cell transplantation, and brentuximab vedotin exposure varied. The V gene's germline CDR1 is SGHAT and CDR2 FQDESV (reference sequence). CDR3 length: 18 residues. V lost 2 bases, J lost 1 base, and 5 bases stayed unmatched. This clone showed up just a few times. The antigen is undetermined. The TCR comes from a human donor with classical Hodgkin lymphoma. The sample in question was peripheral blood mononuclear cells (PBMCs), obtained at baseline. The chain links TRBV11-1 to TRBJ2-2; TRBD2 agrees at 12 bases. In DNA form, the CDR3 reads TGTGCCAGCAGCTTACCCCGACTAGCGGGGGAGAACACCGGGGAGCTGTTTTTT. Its protein is CASSLPRLAGENTGELFF.